This T cell receptor beta chain was identified in a study of blood T cell repertoires in COVID-19. Study overall: Spain, Italy and the United States supplied samples that represented acute and convalescent COVID-19. The analysed material was cDNA or gDNA that came from T cells, B-cell-depleted T cells, or PBMCs.

To note about this clone: The junction shows a germline mismatch at one end, possibly a read error.

Original data processing: Amplified reference gene primers provided the basis for estimating nucleated cell counts. TCRdb's table, derived via immunoSEQ multiplex PCR, lists solely in-frame clones and lacks some. V, J and clone size are taken as reported in that table, and D and trimming were inferred from the DNA itself. The sample shows about 98,000 clones, around 87% of them seen only once. The sequence derives from a man aged 45-65 years with active or convalescent COVID-19. The sequenced material came from peripheral blood.

The CDR3 here is CSVEADLYNEQFF. As DNA, the CDR3 is TGCAGCGTCGAAGCGGACTTGTACAATGAGCAGTTCTTC. V and J are TRBV29-1 and TRBJ2-1, with D possibly matching TRBD2 (5 bases). Germline V lookup: CDR1 SQVTM, CDR2 ANQGSEA. This CDR3 has 13 amino acids.